This TCR beta chain was sequenced for a study of a mutant IDH1 vaccine in newly diagnosed glioma. Overall study: Onset of vaccination occurred 4-6 weeks following radiotherapy alone, or with temozolomide cycles. General study points: Vaccine-induced responses were seen in roughly 93% of patients, spanning several MHC alleles.

Some clones are missing from TCRdb's copy, which holds only in-frame ones; the method was immunoSEQ multiplex PCR. The table lists tens of thousands of clones, less than 90% of them singletons. The CDR3 covers 14 residues. V was trimmed by 7 bases and J by 0 bases, leaving 11 bases between them. The germline V gene has CDR1 MNHEY and CDR2 SVGAGI. As to time point: week 47, end of study. Topical imiquimod accompanied each vaccine dose, which consisted of 300 ug of mutant IDH1 20-mer peptide. Note on this clone: Its target is not known.

Sequencing was performed on PBMCs, taken from a glioma patient whose treatment included an IDH1 peptide vaccine. The TCR sequence derives from a woman between 50 and 59 years old with glioma. The chain joins TRBV6-5 to TRBJ2-3, with D unresolved. The CDR3 sequence: CASTPGRSTDTQYF. The CDR3, as DNA: TGTGCCAGCACTCCAGGACGGAGCACAGATACGCAGTATTTT.